This T cell receptor (beta chain) appears in the sequencing data of a study of siplizumab effects on memory and regulatory T cells (dated by TCRdb to about 2019). Concerning the study at large: The study looked at the effect of siplizumab, an anti-CD2 antibody, on alloreactive T-cell subsets in allogeneic mixed lymphocyte reactions made from human PBMCs. What the study reported, not specific to this receptor: For roughly 80-96% of proliferating CD4+ or CD8+ clones, no naive or memory phenotype could be assigned. The suppressive function of proliferating Tregs from siplizumab cultures was not functionally confirmed. Greater diversity appeared to be present in unstimulated naive T cells than in memory T cells, and a substantial contribution to the alloresponse seemed to be made by naive cells. Siplizumab significantly reduced the cumulative frequency of alloreactive sequences traceable to unstimulated CD4+ memory T cells. Because sequences at frequencies below about 10^-5 were poorly captured, only a minor fraction of alloreactive clones could be mapped back to unstimulated subsets. Of the alloreactive CD4+ clones that could be mapped, the Treg-derived share averaged around 64% with siplizumab compared with around 25% in control reactions.

The junction shows trimming of 0 bases on V and 0 bases on J, plus 9 bases between the germline ends. Based on the germline V gene, the CDR1 and CDR2 sequences are SGHRS and YFSETQ. CDR3 length: 15 amino acids, cysteine to phenylalanine. The entry retains the CDR3 DNA only, 45 bases that are in frame from base 1. In addition, sequencing in three donor pairs included unstimulated CD8+ effector memory subsets alongside CD4+ naive, CD8+ naive, CD8+ TEMRA and CD4+ memory subsets. TCRbeta CDR3 sequencing was performed on sorted unstimulated T cells and on proliferating T cells recovered from mixed lymphocyte reactions. Fresh whole blood from some eleven HLA-typed healthy donors was used to isolate PBMCs. Receptor libraries were prepared by the immunoSEQ multiplex PCR assay. Roughly 10^5 TCR templates per sample were assayed on the deep sequencing platform. Genomic DNA extracted from sorted T cells was used for TCRbeta CDR3 sequencing. Per the authors' processing: The R programming language was used for clonal analysis of the TCRbeta CDR3 data. Comparing unstimulated samples against CFSE-low samples taken after the reaction was how alloreactive CD4+ and CD8+ clones were defined. Regulatory or non-regulatory origin was assigned to alloreactive CD4+ clones by matching of sequences to sorted unstimulated Treg and non-Treg repertoires. TCRdb took this table from immuneACCESS and kept in-frame rearrangements with V and J called. Such tables lack part of the clones; where checked against another copy, unresolved V genes explain under half of the gap, and the rest is unexplained. For V, J and clone size, that table is used; D and trimming come from the DNA. In all, the sample holds over 45,000 clones, and less than 98% of those were seen once. Less than 1.1% of the sample is taken by the ten largest.

On this clone: No cognate antigen has been identified for it. No base quality values were provided; no much bigger clone lies one nucleotide off.

The sample taken for sequencing was naive CD8+ T cells sorted from blood. Sample cell subset or site, as interpreted from the label and publication: unstimulated naive T cells. This sequence was found in a human donor in good health. The sequence joins TRBV5-1 to TRBJ1-1; D gene: possibly TRBD1, on 6 matching bases. CDR3 sequence: CASSLVGTLNTEAFF. DNA sequence: TGCGCCAGCAGCTTGGTCGGGACACTGAACACTGAAGCTTTCTTT.